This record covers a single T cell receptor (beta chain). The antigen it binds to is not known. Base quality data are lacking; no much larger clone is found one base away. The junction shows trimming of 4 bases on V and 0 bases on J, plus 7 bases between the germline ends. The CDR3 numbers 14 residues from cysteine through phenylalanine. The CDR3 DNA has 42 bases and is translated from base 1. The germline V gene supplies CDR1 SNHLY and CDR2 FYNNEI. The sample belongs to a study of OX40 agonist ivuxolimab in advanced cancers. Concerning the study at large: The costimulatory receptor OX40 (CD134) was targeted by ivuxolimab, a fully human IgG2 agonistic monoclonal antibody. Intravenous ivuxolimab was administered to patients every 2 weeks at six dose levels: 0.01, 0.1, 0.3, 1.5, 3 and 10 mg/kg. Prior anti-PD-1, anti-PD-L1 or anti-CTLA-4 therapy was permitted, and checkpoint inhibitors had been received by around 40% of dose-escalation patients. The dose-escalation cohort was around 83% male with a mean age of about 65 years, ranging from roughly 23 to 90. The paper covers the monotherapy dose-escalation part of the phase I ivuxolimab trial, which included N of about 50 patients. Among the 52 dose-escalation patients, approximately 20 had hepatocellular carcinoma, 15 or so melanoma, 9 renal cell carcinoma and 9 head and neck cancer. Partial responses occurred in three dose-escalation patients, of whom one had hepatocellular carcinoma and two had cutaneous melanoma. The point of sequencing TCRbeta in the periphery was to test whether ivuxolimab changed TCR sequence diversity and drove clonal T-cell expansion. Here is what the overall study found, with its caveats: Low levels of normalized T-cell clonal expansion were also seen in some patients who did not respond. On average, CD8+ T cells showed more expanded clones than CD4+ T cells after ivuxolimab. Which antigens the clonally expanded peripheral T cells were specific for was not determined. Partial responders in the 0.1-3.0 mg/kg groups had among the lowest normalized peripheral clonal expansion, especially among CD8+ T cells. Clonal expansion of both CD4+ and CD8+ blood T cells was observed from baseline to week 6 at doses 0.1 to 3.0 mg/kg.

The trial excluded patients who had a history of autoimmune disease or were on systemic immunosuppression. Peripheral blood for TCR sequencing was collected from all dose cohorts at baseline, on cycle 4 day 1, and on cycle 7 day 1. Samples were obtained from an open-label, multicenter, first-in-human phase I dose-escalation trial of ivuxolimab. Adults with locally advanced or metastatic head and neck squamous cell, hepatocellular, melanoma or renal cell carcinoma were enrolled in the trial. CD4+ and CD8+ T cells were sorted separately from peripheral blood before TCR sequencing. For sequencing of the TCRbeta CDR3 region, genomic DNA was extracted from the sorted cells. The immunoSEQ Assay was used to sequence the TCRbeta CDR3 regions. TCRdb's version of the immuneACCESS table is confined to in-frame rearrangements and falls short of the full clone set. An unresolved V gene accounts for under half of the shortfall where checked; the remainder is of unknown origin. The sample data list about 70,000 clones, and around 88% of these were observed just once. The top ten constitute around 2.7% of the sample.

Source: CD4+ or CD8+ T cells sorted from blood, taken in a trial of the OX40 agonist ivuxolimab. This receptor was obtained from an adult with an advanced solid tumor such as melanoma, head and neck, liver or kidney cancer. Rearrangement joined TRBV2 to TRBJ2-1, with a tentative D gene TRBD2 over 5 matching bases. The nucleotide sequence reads TGTGCCAGCAGTGTGGGGAGCTCCTACAATGAGCAGTTCTTC. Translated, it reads CASSVGSSYNEQFF.